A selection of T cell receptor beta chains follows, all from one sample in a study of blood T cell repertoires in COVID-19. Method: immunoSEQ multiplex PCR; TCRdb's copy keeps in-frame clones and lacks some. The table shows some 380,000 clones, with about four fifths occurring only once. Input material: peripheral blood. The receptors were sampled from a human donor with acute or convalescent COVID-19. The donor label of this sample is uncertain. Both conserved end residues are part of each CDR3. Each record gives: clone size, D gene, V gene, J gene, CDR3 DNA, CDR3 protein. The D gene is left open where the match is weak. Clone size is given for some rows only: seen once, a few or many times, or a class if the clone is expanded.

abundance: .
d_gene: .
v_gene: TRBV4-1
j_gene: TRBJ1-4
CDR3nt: TGCGCCAGCAGCCCCAACCCCCAGAGGAATGAAAAACTGTTTTTT
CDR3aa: CASSPNPQRNEKLFF

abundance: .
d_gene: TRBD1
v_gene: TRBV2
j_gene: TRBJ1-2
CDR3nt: TGTGCCAGCCGATCTCCGGGACAGTCTTCGTGGGGCTACACCTTC
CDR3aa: CASRSPGQSSWGYTF

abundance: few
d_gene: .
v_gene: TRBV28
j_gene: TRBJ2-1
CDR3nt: TGTGCCAGCAGTTTAGCGGGATCGATACTTGAGCAGTTCTTC
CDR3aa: CASSLAGSILEQFF

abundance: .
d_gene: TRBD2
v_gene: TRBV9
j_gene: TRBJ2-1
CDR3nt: TGTGCCAGCAGCGTAGTCCAGGGACTAGCGGGGGAACCGCAGTTCTTC
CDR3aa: CASSVVQGLAGEPQFF

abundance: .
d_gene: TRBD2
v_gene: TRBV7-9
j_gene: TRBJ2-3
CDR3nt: TGTGCCAGCTCCACAGAGGCCCTAGCGGGGGTAACAGATACGCAGTATTTT
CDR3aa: CASSTEALAGVTDTQYF

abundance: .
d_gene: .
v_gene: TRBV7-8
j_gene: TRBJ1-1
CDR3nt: TGTGCCAGCAGCCTGAACAGGAGAATGAACACTGAAGCTTTCTTT
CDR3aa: CASSLNRRMNTEAFF

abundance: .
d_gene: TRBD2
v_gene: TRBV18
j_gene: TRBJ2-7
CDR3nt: TGTGCCAGCTCACCTGCGGGGGGGTACGAGCAGTACTTC
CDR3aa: CASSPAGGYEQYF

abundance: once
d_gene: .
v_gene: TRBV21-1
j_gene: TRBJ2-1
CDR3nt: TGTGCCAGCAGCACAAACGGGGGACTAGCGGTTATCAATGAGCAGTTCTTC
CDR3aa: CASSTNGGLAVINEQFF

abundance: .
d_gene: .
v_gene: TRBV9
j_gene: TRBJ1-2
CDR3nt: TGTGCCAGCAGCGTAGGTGATTCGGGGTTGGGCGACTATGGCTACACCTTC
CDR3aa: CASSVGDSGLGDYGYTF

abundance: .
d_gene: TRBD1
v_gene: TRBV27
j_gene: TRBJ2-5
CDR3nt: TGTGCCAGCAGTTTAAAAGGGACAGGGCCGAAAGAGACCCAGTACTTC
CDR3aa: CASSLKGTGPKETQYF

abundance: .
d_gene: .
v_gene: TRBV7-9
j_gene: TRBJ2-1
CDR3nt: TGTGCCAGCAGCCCGATCCGGGACACCTACAATGAGCAGTTCTTC
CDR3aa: CASSPIRDTYNEQFF

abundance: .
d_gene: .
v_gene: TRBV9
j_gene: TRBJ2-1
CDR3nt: TGTGCCAGCAGCGTAAGTACGGACAATGAGCAGTTCTTC
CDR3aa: CASSVSTDNEQFF

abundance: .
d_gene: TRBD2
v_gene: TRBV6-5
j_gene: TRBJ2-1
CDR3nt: TGTGCCAGCGGACGGGGGGTAAAGTACAATGAGCAGTTCTTC
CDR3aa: CASGRGVKYNEQFF

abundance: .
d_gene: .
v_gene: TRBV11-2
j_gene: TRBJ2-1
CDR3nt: TGTGCCAGCAGCTCTAGGGGAAACTACAATGAGCAGTTCTTC
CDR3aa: CASSSRGNYNEQFF

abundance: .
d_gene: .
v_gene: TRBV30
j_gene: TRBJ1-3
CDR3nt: TGTGCCTGGAGCCGGGGGAACAGCCCAGACACCATATATTTT
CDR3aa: CAWSRGNSPDTIYF

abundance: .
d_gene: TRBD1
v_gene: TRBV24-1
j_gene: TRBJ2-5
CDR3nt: TGTGCCACCAGTGATTTGGGGACAGCCAAAGAGACCCAGTACTTC
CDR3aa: CATSDLGTAKETQYF

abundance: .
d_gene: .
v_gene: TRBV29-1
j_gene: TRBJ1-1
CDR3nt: TGCAGCGCAGCGACAAGGGGGACTGAAGCTTTCTTT
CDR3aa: CSAATRGTEAFF

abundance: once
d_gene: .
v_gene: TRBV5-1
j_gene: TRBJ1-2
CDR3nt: TGCGCCAGCAGCTCTTGGCAGGGGCCAGACTATGGCTACACCTTC
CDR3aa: CASSSWQGPDYGYTF

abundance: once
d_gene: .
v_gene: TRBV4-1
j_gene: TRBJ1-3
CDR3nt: TGCGCCAGCAGCCAAGTATCGCCAGGACAAGGAAACACCATATATTTT
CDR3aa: CASSQVSPGQGNTIYF

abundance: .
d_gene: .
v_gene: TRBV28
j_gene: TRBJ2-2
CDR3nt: TGTGCCAGCTACGTCACATCGAACACCGGGGAGCTGTTTTTT
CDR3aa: CASYVTSNTGELFF

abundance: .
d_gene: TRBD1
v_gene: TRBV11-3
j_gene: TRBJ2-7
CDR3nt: TGTGCCAGCAGCGAGGGACAGAGTCACTCCTACGAGCAGTACTTC
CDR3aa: CASSEGQSHSYEQYF

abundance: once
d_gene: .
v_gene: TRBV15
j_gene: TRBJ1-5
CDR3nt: TGTGCCACCAGCAGGGAGGGCCCTCAGCCCCAGCATTTT
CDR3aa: CATSREGPQPQHF

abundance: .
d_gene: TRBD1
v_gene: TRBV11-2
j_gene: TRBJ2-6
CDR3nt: TGTGCCAGCAGCTCGGGACAGGTCGTCCTGACTTTC
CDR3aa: CASSSGQVVLTF

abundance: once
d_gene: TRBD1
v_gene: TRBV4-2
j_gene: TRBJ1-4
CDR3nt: TGTGCCAGCAGCCAAGATTTGCCAGCGGCAGGGGGCCTCGGGTTCAATGAAAAACTGTTTTTT
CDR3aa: CASSQDLPAAGGLGFNEKLFF

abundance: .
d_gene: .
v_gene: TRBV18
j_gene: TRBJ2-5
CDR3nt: TGTGCCAGCTCACTACGAGAAGAGACCCAGTACTTC
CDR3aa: CASSLREETQYF

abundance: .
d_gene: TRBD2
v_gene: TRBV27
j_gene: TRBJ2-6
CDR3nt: TGTGCCAGCAGTATTGACGGGAGGAGAATCACATCTGGGGCCAACGTCCTGACTTTC
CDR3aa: CASSIDGRRITSGANVLTF

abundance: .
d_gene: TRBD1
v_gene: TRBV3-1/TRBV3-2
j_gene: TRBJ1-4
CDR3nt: TGTGCCAGCAGCCGACAGGGGACTGAAAAACTGTTTTTT
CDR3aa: CASSRQGTEKLFF

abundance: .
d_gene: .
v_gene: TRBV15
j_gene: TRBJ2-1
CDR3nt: TGTGCCACCAGCAGGGAGGGGGGGCTCTCCTACAATGAGCAGTTCTTC
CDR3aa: CATSREGGLSYNEQFF

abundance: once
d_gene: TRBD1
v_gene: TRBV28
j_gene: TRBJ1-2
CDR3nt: TGTGCCAGCAGTTTAGGGACAGTAACCCGGGGCGGCTACACCTTC
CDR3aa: CASSLGTVTRGGYTF

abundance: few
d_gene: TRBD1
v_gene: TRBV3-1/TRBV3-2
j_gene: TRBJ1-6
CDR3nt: TGTGCCAGCAGCCTACGGACAGGAGACTCACCCCTCCACTTT
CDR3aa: CASSLRTGDSPLHF

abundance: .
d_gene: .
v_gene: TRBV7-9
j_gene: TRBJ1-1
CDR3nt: TGTGCCAGCACCGGGGGCCCTGAAGCTTTCTTT
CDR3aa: CASTGGPEAFF

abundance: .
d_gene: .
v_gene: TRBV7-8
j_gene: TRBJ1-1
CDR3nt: TGTGCCAGCAGCTTAGGTCCATCTATGAACACTGAAGCTTTCTTT
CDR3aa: CASSLGPSMNTEAFF

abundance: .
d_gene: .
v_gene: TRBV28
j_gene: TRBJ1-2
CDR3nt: TGTGCCAGCAACGTAGCTAACTATGGCTACACCTTC
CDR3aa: CASNVANYGYTF

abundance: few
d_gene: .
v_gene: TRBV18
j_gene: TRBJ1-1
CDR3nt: TGTGCCAGCTCACCAGGTTCGGGGTACACTGAAGCTTTCTTT
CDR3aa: CASSPGSGYTEAFF

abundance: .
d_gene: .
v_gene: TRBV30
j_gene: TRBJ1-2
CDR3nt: TGTGCCTGGAACCTCGAGAGGCGGTATGGCTACACCTTC
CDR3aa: CAWNLERRYGYTF

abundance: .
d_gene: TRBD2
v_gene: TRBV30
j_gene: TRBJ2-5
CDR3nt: TGTGCCTGGAGTGCCCATCTCCTTAGCGGGCACAACCAAGAGACCCAGTACTTC
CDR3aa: CAWSAHLLSGHNQETQYF

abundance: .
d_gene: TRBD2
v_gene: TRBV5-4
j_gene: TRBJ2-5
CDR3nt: TGTGCCAGCAGCCGACGGACTAGCGGGGGGGCAGAGACCCAGTACTTC
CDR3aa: CASSRRTSGGAETQYF